A single sample gave rise to the 23 T cell receptor beta chains below, sequenced in a study of glioma-infiltrating T cells. Amplification of TCR alpha and beta CDR3 regions from RNA used iRepertoire nested multiplex PCR. TCRdb reanalysed the multiplex PCR reads using MiXCR and keeps one entry per CDR3 protein. The sample contains around 140,000 distinct CDR3 sequences, roughly two fifths of which appear only once. Material: glioma tissue, nonneoplastic brain tissue, or PBMCs (not recorded which). These TCRs come from a human donor with low-grade glioma or glioblastoma, undergoing nonglioma brain surgery, or in good health (not recorded which).

The rearrangement joins TRBV20-1 to TRBJ2-1; 8 nucleotides line up with TRBD2. V lost 3 bases to trimming and J lost 13 bases; unmatched junction nucleotides: 5. CDR3 length: 11 amino acids. Germline V gene sequence: CDR1 DFQATT, CDR2 SNEGSKA (reference sequence). The CDR3 sequence is CSARAGTSQFF. The CDR3 region has the DNA TGCAGTGCTAGGGCCGGGACTAGTCAGTTCTTC.

The rearrangement links TRBV18 to TRBJ2-5; D not resolved. Germline V CDR1 and CDR2: KGHSH, LQKENI. The length of the CDR3 is 12 residues. The V gene lost 1 base and the J gene lost 3 bases, with 3 bases spanning the gap. The CDR3 DNA follows: TGTGCCAGCTCACCACTAAAAGAGACCCAGTACTTC. Its protein is CASSPLKETQYF.

V gene TRBV3-1 combines with J gene TRBJ2-7; D might be TRBD1 or TRBD2, each matching 5 bases. Deletions cut 1 base from V and 4 bases from J, with 8 bases between. Germline CDR1 LGHDT, CDR2 YNNKEL (reference sequence). CDR3 size: 13 residues. This CDR3 is CASSQAGTYEQYF. In DNA, the CDR3 is TGTGCCAGCAGCCAAGCCGGGACGTACGAGCAGTACTTC.

The gene calls are TRBV20-1 and TRBJ2-3, with a possible D match to TRBD2 (5 bases). The germline V gene has CDR1 DFQATT and CDR2 SNEGSKA (reference sequence). The CDR3 loop spans 15 amino acids. With 3 bases removed from V and 2 bases from J, the gap between germline ends came to 15 bases. CDR3 loop: CSASGNRINTDTQYF. The CDR3 nucleotides read TGCAGTGCTAGCGGGAACCGAATAAACACAGATACGCAGTATTTT.

CDR3 sequence: CASRETGSGANVLTF. CDR3 sequence (DNA): TGTGCCAGCAGGGAAACAGGGTCGGGGGCCAACGTCCTGACTTTC. The chain is built from TRBV6-2 or TRBV6-3 and TRBJ2-6, with D perhaps matching TRBD1 (6 bases). The CDR3 runs 15 residues. V was clipped by 6 bases and J by 4 bases, with 13 bases between them. Germline V gene data show CDR1 as MNHEY and CDR2 as SVGEGT.

This clonotype is labeled medium-sized (0.01 to 0.1%). CDR3 sequence reads: CASKDRAETEAFF. As DNA, the CDR3 is TGTGCCAGCAAAGACAGGGCGGAGACTGAAGCTTTCTTT. The chain employs TRBV2 and TRBJ1-1, with TRBD1 identical over 7 bases. Losses at the gene ends were 7 bases for V and 5 bases for J; bases not matched to a gene: 7. Germline loops: CDR1 SNHLY, CDR2 FYNNEI. This CDR3 is built from 13 residues.

The J gene is TRBJ1-2, the V gene TRBV19; D is unclear. Germline V lookup: CDR1 LNHDA, CDR2 SQIVND (reference sequence). V was trimmed by 7 bases and J by 4 bases, leaving 19 bases between them. CDR3 length: 15 amino acids. CDR3 sequence: CASTSTLRASYGYTF. The DNA for the CDR3 is TGTGCCAGTACATCGACGCTAAGGGCTTCCTATGGCTACACCTTC. The whole variable domain, filled in from reference TRBV19 and TRBJ1-2, reads DGGITQSPKYLFRKEGQNVTLSCEQNLNHDAMYWYRQDPGQGLRLIYYSQIVNDFQKGDIAEGYSVSREKKESFPLTVTSAQKNPTAFYLCASTSTLRASYGYTFGSGTRLTVV.

Points on this clonotype: At one boundary the junction diverges from the germline segment, which might be a read error. This chain uses TRBV6-2 or TRBV6-3 with TRBJ1-5; 8 bases align to TRBD1. The germline CDR1 and CDR2 sequences are MNHEY and SVGEGT. The CDR3 consists of 18 residues. The CDR3 sequence is CASSYPSGQGLGNKPQHF. The CDR3 DNA sequence: TGTGCCAGCAGTTACCCCTCCGGACAGGGCTTAGGCAATAAGCCCCAGCATTTT.

This clonotype was found many times. At one end the junction does not follow the germline gene, possibly because of a read error. V usage is TRBV7-2 and J usage is TRBJ2-5; 7 bases are a match to TRBD2. CDR3 length equals 15 residues. Germline loops: CDR1 SGHTA, CDR2 FQGNSA. In DNA, the CDR3 is TGTGCCAGCAGCTTAGGCCCTAGCGGCCAAGGGACCCAGTACTTC. Protein: CASSLGPSGQGTQYF.

This clonotype came up a few times. The chain links TRBV7-9 to TRBJ2-1; no clear D gene. The V end lost 4 bases, the J end lost 2 bases, and 12 bases lay between the germline ends. The CDR3 loop spans 15 amino acids. From germline, CDR1 is SEHNR and CDR2 FQNEAQ (reference sequence). CDR3 nucleotide sequence: TGTGCCAGCAGCTCCTTTTTGGGCACCTACAATGAGCAGTTCTTC. This codes for CASSSFLGTYNEQFF. Full variable domain (outside the CDR3, taken from reference TRBV7-9 and TRBJ2-1): DTGVSQNPRHKITKRGQNVTFRCDPISEHNRLYWYRQTLGQGPEFLTYFQNEAQLEKSRLLSDRFSAERPKGSFSTLEIQRTEQGDSAMYLCASSSFLGTYNEQFFGPGTRLTVL.

This clonotype was seen a single time. A read error is possible here, since a much larger clone lies one base away. This rearrangement joins TRBV27 to TRBJ2-3; tentatively, D is TRBD1 or TRBD2 (5 bases each). Between the trimmed V and J ends, which lost 5 bases and 5 bases, there was a span of 17 bases. CDR3 length equals 15 residues. Per the germline V gene, CDR1 is MNHEY and CDR2 is SMNVEV (reference sequence). DNA of the CDR3: TGTGCCAGCAGTACCTCAGGGAGAGGTATAGATACGCAGTATTTT. This translates into CASSTSGRGIDTQYF.

The chain carries TRBV6-1 and TRBJ2-2; 7 bases are a match to TRBD1. CDR1 MNHNS and CDR2 SASEGT come from the germline V gene. The CDR3 is 15 amino acids. V was clipped by 7 bases and J by 3 bases; unmatched bases: 8. CDR3 region: CASMSGQADTGELFF. The CDR3 coding sequence is TGTGCCAGCATGTCCGGACAGGCGGACACCGGGGAGCTGTTTTTT.

This clonotype was counted between two and nine times. The chain joins TRBV28 to TRBJ2-1; D uncertain. CDR1 is MDHEN and CDR2 is SYDVKM in the germline V gene. The ends were cut back, 4 bases at V and 10 bases at J, with 8 bases in the middle. This CDR3 has 11 residues. For the CDR3, the DNA is TGTGCCAGCAGTTCCCCTAGGGAGCAGTTCTTC. Its translation: CASSSPREQFF.

This clonotype was counted between two and nine times. The rearrangement uses TRBV11-1 and TRBJ2-3; 7 bases line up with TRBD1. Germline-derived CDR1 and CDR2 are SGHAT and FQDESV (reference sequence). J lost 3 bases, V lost 5 bases, and 8 bases had no gene match. This CDR3 has 15 amino acids. CDR3: CASSRPGQRTDTQYF. The CDR3 DNA follows: TGTGCCAGCAGCCGGCCGGGACAGCGGACAGATACGCAGTATTTT.

This clonotype was seen a handful of times. The genes are TRBV20-1 and TRBJ2-5; a weak D match, TRBD1 (6 bases). This CDR3 spans 12 amino acids. Germline lookup yields CDR1 DFQATT and CDR2 SNEGSKA (reference sequence). The V end lost 5 bases, the J end lost 5 bases, and 12 bases lay between the germline ends. CDR3 amino acids: CSASDSSETQYF. CDR3 in DNA: TGCAGTGCTTCGGACAGTTCCGAGACCCAGTACTTC.

V usage is TRBV4-2 and J usage is TRBJ2-1; D is undetermined. The CDR3 runs 12 residues. V lost 4 bases to trimming and J lost 9 bases, with 10 bases between them. In germline, CDR1 is LGHNA, CDR2 YNFKEQ. The CDR3 spells CASSLQRGEQFF. CDR3 sequence (DNA): TGTGCCAGCAGCCTCCAAAGAGGTGAGCAGTTCTTC.

The chain employs TRBV4-3 and TRBJ2-1, with 12 bases lining up with TRBD2. CDR1 and CDR2 (germline): LGHNA, YSLEER. The CDR3 covers 14 residues. V gave up 3 bases and J gave up 10 bases; unmatched junction bases: 4. The CDR3 nucleotides read TGCGCCAGCAGCCAGAGACTAGCGGGAGAGGAGCAGTTCTTC. It codes for CASSQRLAGEEQFF.

This clonotype was picked up one time. Just one base apart from a much larger clone, this may be a read error. This rearrangement joins TRBV2 to TRBJ2-3; TRBD2 is a possible D gene (5 bases). Trimming shortened V by 4 bases and J by 7 bases, and 15 bases separated the two germline ends. The CDR3 consists of 14 residues. Germline lookup yields CDR1 SNHLY and CDR2 FYNNEI. The CDR3 here is CASSGGTGSNTQYF. In nucleotides, the CDR3 is TGTGCCAGCAGTGGCGGAACGGGGTCAAATACGCAGTATTTT.

This clonotype was seen only once. The chain links TRBV7-9 to TRBJ2-3; the match to TRBD2 covers 7 bases. V dropped 5 bases and J dropped 1; count of bases not matched to a gene: 9. Germline V gene data show CDR1 as SEHNR and CDR2 as FQNEAQ (reference sequence). The CDR3 contains 16 residues. The CDR3 region has the DNA TGTGCCAGCAGCCTCCGGGGACTATCGGGCACAGATACGCAGTATTTT. Translation gives CASSLRGLSGTDTQYF.

A single count supports this clonotype. An end of the junction differs from the germline gene, which may be a read error. This CDR3 reads CATRDRAAEQYF. DNA of the CDR3: TGTGCCACCCGGGACAGGGCGGCCGAGCAGTACTTC. V usage is TRBV10-2 and J usage is TRBJ2-7, with 9 bases fitting TRBD1. The CDR3 runs 12 residues. The germline CDR1 and CDR2 sequences are WSHSY and SAAADI.

This chain links TRBV10-3 with TRBJ1-5; 9 nucleotides agree with TRBD1. Trimming removed 10 bases from V and 5 bases from J; junction bases left unmatched: 9. CDR1 and CDR2 (germline): ENHRY, SYGVKD. This CDR3 comprises 14 residues. The CDR3 loop reads CATQTGGEDQPQHF. The CDR3 DNA reads as TGTGCCACACAAACAGGGGGCGAGGATCAGCCCCAGCATTTT.

V and J are TRBV4-1 and TRBJ1-2; D ambiguous. Germline assignment: CDR1 MGHRA and CDR2 YSYEKL. The V end lost 0 bases, the J end lost 8 bases, and 10 bases lay between the germline ends. CDR3 length: 13 amino acids. The CDR3 DNA reads TGCGCCAGCAGCCAAGAATCCGGGCGGGGCTACACCTTC. Protein sequence: CASSQESGRGYTF.

This clonotype has just a few counts. The rearrangement links TRBV20-1 to TRBJ2-5, with TRBD2 matching over 10 bases. The germline CDR1 and CDR2 sequences are DFQATT and SNEGSKA (reference sequence). There are 20 residues in the CDR3. Trimming removed 6 bases from V and 1 base from J; junction bases left unmatched: 23. CDR3 coding DNA: TGCAGTGCCATCGTGGATTGGATAGCGGGGGGATTGGGGGGCCAAGAGACCCAGTACTTC. Its translation is CSAIVDWIAGGLGGQETQYF.